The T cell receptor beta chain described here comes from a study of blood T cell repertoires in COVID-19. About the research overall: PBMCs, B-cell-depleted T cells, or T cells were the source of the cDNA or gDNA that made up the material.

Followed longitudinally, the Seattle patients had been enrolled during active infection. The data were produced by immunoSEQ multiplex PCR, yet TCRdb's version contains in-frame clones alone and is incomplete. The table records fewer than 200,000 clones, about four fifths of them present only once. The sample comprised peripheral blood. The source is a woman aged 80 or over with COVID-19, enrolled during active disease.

CDR3 residues: CASGTGEETQYF. The CDR3 DNA reads as TGTGCCAGCGGGACAGGGGAGGAGACCCAGTACTTC. This sequence joins TRBV10-3 and TRBJ2-5; 10 bases map to TRBD1. The CDR3 loop spans 12 amino acids. Looked up from germline, CDR1 is ENHRY and CDR2 is SYGVKD. The J segment lost 5 bases and the V segment lost 10 bases, leaving 4 bases of the junction unmatched.